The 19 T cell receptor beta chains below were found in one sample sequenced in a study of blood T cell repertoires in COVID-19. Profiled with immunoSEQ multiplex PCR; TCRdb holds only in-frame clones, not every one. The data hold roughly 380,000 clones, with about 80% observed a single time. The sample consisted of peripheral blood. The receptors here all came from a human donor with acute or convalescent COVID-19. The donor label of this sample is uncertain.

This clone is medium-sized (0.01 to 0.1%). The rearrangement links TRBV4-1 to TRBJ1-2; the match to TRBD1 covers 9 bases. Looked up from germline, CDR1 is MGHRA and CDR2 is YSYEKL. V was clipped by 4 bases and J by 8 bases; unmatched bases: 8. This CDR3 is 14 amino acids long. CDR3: CASSLGQGTLGYTF. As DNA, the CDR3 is TGCGCCAGCAGCCTTGGACAGGGGACCTTAGGCTACACCTTC.

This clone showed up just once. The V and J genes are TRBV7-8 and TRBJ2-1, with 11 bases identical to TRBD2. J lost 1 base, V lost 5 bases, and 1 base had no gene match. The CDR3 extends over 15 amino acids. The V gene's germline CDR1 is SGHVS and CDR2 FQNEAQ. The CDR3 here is CASSRLAGSYNEQFF. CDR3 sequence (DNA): TGTGCCAGCAGCCGACTAGCGGGGTCCTACAATGAGCAGTTCTTC. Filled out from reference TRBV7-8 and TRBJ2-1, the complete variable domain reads GAGVSQSPRYKVAKRGQDVALRCDPISGHVSLFWYQQALGQGPEFLTYFQNEAQLDKSGLPSDRFFAERPEGSVSTLKIQRTQQEDSAVYLCASSRLAGSYNEQFFGPGTRLTVL.

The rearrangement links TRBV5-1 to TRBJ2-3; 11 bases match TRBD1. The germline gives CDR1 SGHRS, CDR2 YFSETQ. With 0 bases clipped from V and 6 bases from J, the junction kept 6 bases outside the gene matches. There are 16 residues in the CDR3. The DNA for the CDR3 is TGCGCCAGCAGCTTGGCCGGGACAGGGGGTTGGGATACGCAGTATTTT. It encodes CASSLAGTGGWDTQYF.

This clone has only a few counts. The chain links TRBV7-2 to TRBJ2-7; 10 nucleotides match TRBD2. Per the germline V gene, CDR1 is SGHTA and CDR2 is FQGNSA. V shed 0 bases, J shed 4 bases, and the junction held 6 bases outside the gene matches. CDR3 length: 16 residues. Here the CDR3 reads CASSLAKTSGKYEQYF. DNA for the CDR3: TGTGCCAGCAGCTTAGCGAAAACTAGCGGGAAATACGAGCAGTACTTC.

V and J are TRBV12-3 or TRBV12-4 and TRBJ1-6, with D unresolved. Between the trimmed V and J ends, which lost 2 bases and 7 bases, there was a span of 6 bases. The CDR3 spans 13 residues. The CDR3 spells CASSLSRNSPLHF. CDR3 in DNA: TGTGCCAGCAGTTTATCCCGGAATTCACCCCTCCACTTT.

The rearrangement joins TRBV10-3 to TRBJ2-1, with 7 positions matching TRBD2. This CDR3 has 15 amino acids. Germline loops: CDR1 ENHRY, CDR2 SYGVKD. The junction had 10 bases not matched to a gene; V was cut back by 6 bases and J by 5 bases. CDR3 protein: CAIRRASGPNNEQFF. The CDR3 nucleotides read TGTGCCATCAGAAGGGCTAGCGGACCGAACAATGAGCAGTTCTTC.

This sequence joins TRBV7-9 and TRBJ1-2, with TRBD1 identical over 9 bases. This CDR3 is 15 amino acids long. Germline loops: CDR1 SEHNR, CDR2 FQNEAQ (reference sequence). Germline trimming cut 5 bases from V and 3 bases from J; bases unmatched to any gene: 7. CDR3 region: CASSPTGGHDYGYTF. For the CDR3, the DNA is TGTGCCAGCAGCCCGACAGGGGGTCATGACTATGGCTACACCTTC.

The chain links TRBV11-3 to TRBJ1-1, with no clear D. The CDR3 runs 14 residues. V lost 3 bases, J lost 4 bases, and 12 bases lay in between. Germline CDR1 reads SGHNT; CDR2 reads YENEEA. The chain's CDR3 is CASSLTPRGTEAFF. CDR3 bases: TGTGCCAGCAGCTTGACCCCCCGAGGCACTGAAGCTTTCTTT.

Here the CDR3 DNA reads TGTGCCAGCAGCTCCAACCTCGGGTACTACGAGCAGTACTTC. This sequence encodes CASSSNLGYYEQYF. The rearrangement uses TRBV7-9 and TRBJ2-7, with D hard to call. This CDR3 region has 14 residues. Germline V lookup: CDR1 SEHNR, CDR2 FQNEAQ (reference sequence). V shed 4 bases and J shed 3 bases, with 13 bases lying between them.

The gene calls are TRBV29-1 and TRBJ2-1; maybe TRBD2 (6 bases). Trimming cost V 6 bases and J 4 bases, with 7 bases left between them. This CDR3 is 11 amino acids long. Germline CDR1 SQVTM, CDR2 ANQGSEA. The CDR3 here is CSVGTYNEQFF. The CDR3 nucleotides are TGCAGCGTCGGGACTTACAATGAGCAGTTCTTC.

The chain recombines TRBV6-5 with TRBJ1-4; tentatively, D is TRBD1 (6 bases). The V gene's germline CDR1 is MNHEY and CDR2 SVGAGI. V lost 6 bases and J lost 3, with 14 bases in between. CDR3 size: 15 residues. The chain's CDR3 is CASSQGQGPNEKLFF. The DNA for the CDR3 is TGTGCCAGCAGCCAGGGGCAGGGCCCTAATGAAAAACTGTTTTTT.

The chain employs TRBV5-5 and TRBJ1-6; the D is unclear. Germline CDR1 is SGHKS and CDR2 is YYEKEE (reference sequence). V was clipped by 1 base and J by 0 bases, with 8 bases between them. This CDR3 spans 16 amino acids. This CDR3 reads CASSLISSSYNSPLHF. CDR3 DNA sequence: TGTGCCAGCAGCTTGATCTCGAGCTCCTATAATTCACCCCTCCACTTT.

The CDR3 DNA sequence: TGTGCCAGCAGTTACTCGGGGAGGATCGCCTATGGCTACACCTTC. It yields the protein CASSYSGRIAYGYTF. The chain uses TRBV6-5 and TRBJ1-2; D not resolved. V was clipped by 0 bases and J by 4 bases, with 12 bases between them. Germline V gene lookup returns CDR1 MNHEY and CDR2 SVGAGI. This CDR3 spans 15 amino acids.

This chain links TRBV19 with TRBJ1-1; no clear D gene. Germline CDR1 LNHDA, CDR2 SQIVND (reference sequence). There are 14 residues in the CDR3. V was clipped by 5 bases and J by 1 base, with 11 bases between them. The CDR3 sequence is CASSEQTGNTEAFF. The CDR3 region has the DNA TGTGCCAGTAGTGAGCAAACGGGGAACACTGAAGCTTTCTTT.

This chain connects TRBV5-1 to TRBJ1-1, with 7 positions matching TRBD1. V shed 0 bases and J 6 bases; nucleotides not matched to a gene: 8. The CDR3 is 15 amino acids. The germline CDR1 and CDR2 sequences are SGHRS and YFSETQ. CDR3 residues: CASSLGDSRVAEAFF. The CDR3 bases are TGCGCCAGCAGCTTGGGGGACAGCAGAGTGGCTGAAGCTTTCTTT.

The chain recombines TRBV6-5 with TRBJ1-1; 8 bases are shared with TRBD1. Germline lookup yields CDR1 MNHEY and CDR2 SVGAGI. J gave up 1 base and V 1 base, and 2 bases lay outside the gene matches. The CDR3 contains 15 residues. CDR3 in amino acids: CASSYWTGKNTEAFF. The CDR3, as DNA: TGTGCCAGCAGTTACTGGACAGGGAAGAACACTGAAGCTTTCTTT.

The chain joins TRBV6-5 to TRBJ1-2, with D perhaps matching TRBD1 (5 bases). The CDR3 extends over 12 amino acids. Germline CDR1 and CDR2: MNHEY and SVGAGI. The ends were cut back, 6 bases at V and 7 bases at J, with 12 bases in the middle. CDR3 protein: CASRAWGVGYTF. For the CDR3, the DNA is TGTGCCAGCAGGGCGTGGGGGGTTGGCTACACCTTC.

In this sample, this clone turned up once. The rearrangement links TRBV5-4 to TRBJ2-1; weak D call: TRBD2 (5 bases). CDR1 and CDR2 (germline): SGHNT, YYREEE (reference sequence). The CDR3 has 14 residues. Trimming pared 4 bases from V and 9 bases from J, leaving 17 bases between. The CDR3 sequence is CASSPDLVAGEQFF. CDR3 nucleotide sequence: TGTGCCAGCAGCCCGGACTTGGTCGCGGGTGAGCAGTTCTTC.

DNA of the CDR3: TGCAGCGTTGGGCCCGTCTCGGGAACCTATGGCTACACCTTC. Translating it yields CSVGPVSGTYGYTF. This chain links TRBV29-1 with TRBJ1-2; D is uncertain. V was pared by 4 bases and J by 4 bases, with 16 bases between. There are 14 residues in the CDR3. Per germline, CDR1 SQVTM and CDR2 ANQGSEA.